The 32 T cell receptor beta chains below were found in one sample sequenced in a study of cytomegalovirus exposure and HLA in healthy donors. The primer mix had 60 Vbeta and 13 Jbeta primers. TCRdb keeps only in-frame clones here, not all; method: immunoSEQ multiplex PCR. The table includes roughly 65,000 clones, roughly 78% detected once. Material for sequencing was PBMCs. These receptors came from a woman under 40 in good health and CMV-seronegative.

A few counts support this clone. CDR3 bases: TGTGCCAGCAGCTTTTCCTCAGGGTACCAAGAGACCCAGTACTTC. Protein: CASSFSSGYQETQYF. V gene TRBV5-8 combines with J gene TRBJ2-5; D may be TRBD1 (5 bases). The CDR3 spans 15 residues. Per the germline V gene, CDR1 is SGHTS and CDR2 is YDEGEE. V lost 2 bases, J lost 0 bases, and 11 bases lay in between.

V gene TRBV5-3 combines with J gene TRBJ2-7; the match to TRBD1 covers 7 bases. TRBV5-3 is sorted into the ORF group, with uncertain function. CDR3 length: 15 amino acids. V was clipped by 4 bases and J by 1 base; unmatched bases: 8. CDR3 coding DNA: TGTGCCAGAAGCAAGGGGACAGCTACTTCCTACGAGCAGTACTTC. Translation gives CARSKGTATSYEQYF.

The chain couples TRBV11-2 to TRBJ1-6; D may be TRBD1 (6 bases). Germline V lookup: CDR1 SGHAT, CDR2 FQNNGV. Trimming left V 1 base short and J 8 bases short, with 12 bases between. This CDR3 comprises 15 residues. For the CDR3, the DNA is TGTGCCAGCAGCTTAGGATACAGGGTAGATTCACCCCTCCACTTT. As protein: CASSLGYRVDSPLHF. The variable domain in full, with the rest retrieved from reference TRBV11-2 and TRBJ1-6, is EAGVAQSPRYKIIEKRQSVAFWCNPISGHATLYWYQQILGQGPKLLIQFQNNGVVDDSQLPKDRFSAERLKGVDSTLKIQPAKLEDSAVYLCASSLGYRVDSPLHFGNGTRLTVT.

V usage is TRBV5-4 and J usage is TRBJ2-5; TRBD2 matches at 7 bases. Looked up from germline, CDR1 is SGHNT and CDR2 is YYREEE (reference sequence). The CDR3 spans 16 residues. V was pared by 1 base and J by 4 bases, with 10 bases of the junction left unmatched. As DNA, the CDR3 is TGTGCCAGCAGCTTGAGGTGGGGGGGAAAAGGAGAGACCCAGTACTTC. This encodes CASSLRWGGKGETQYF.

This clone was picked up a small number of times. The gene calls are TRBV2 and TRBJ2-5, with TRBD2 as a possible D gene (5 bases). Germline CDR1 is SNHLY and CDR2 is FYNNEI. Deletions cut 10 bases from V and 10 bases from J, with 22 bases between. The CDR3 extends over 13 amino acids. In DNA form, the CDR3 reads TGTGCCACCGGCAGCGGCAGCCGGTCGGGCCAGTACTTC. Protein product: CATGSGSRSGQYF.

The chain carries TRBV6-1 and TRBJ1-5, with a possible D match to TRBD1 (5 bases). CDR1 is MNHNS and CDR2 is SASEGT in the germline V gene. This CDR3 region has 15 residues. V was clipped by 1 base and J by 5 bases, with 12 bases between them. CDR3 amino acids: CASSEVHGGHQPQHF. CDR3 DNA: TGTGCCAGCAGTGAAGTCCACGGGGGTCATCAGCCCCAGCATTTT.

The chain carries TRBV5-1 and TRBJ1-2; D is ambiguous. Germline values: CDR1 SGHRS, CDR2 YFSETQ. The CDR3 consists of 15 residues. Trimming cost V 4 bases and J 1 base, with 14 bases left between them. CDR3 residues: CASSLLPTGNYGYTF. DNA for the CDR3: TGCGCCAGCAGCCTCCTCCCGACGGGTAACTATGGCTACACCTTC.

This chain uses TRBV11-2 with TRBJ1-3; 9 bases are shared with TRBD1. V lost 2 bases and J lost 7; bases outside the gene matches: 3. Looked up from germline, CDR1 is SGHAT and CDR2 is FQNNGV. The CDR3 extends over 14 amino acids. In DNA, the CDR3 is TGTGCCAGCAGCTTATGGACAGGGGAGAACACCATATATTTT. This codes for CASSLWTGENTIYF.

This clone has a single count. V is TRBV29-1 and J is TRBJ1-1; maybe TRBD1 (5 bases). This CDR3 contains 11 residues. Trimming pared 6 bases from V and 5 bases from J, leaving 10 bases between. Germline CDR1 is SQVTM and CDR2 is ANQGSEA. For the CDR3, the DNA is TGCAGCGTCCGACAGCCAACTGAAGCTTTCTTT. It encodes CSVRQPTEAFF.

This CDR3 is CASSRSYEAEAFF. The DNA of the CDR3 is TGTGCCAGCAGTAGAAGTTACGAGGCTGAAGCTTTCTTT. J is TRBJ1-1 and V is TRBV6-4, with D unclear. The CDR3 extends over 13 amino acids. The germline V gene encodes CDR1 MRHNA and CDR2 SNTAGT. V dropped 5 bases and J dropped 6 bases, with 13 bases sitting between them.

The V and J genes are TRBV6-5 and TRBJ2-7; D is unresolved. V shed 0 bases and J shed 2 bases, with 11 bases lying between them. The CDR3 totals 15 residues. CDR1 MNHEY and CDR2 SVGAGI come from the germline V gene. The CDR3 nucleotides are TGTGCCAGCAGTTACTCTTTCGTCAGTACCTACGAGCAGTACTTC. Amino acid sequence: CASSYSFVSTYEQYF.

This sequence joins TRBV7-9 and TRBJ2-2, with D possibly TRBD2 on 5 matching bases. Germline CDR1 is SEHNR and CDR2 is FQNEAQ (reference sequence). This CDR3 spans 15 amino acids. V shed 2 bases and J shed 4 bases, with 11 bases lying between them. CDR3 DNA: TGTGCCAGCAGCTTAAACGAGCGGTTCACCGGGGAGCTGTTTTTT. This encodes CASSLNERFTGELFF.

The rearrangement links TRBV7-6 to TRBJ1-1, with D tentatively TRBD1 (6 bases). The CDR3 has 17 amino acids. V was clipped by 5 bases and J by 6 bases, with 25 bases between them. Germline CDR1 and CDR2: SGHVS and FNYEAQ. For the CDR3, the DNA is TGTGCCAGCAGCCCGTTTAGAGTCGGGCGGGGGCTGGCTGAAGCTTTCTTT. It is translated as CASSPFRVGRGLAEAFF.

This chain uses TRBV12-2 with TRBJ2-1; TRBD2, the table's D call, lacks a check against the DNA. TRBV12-2 is a pseudogene. The CDR3 consists of 17 residues. CDR3 in amino acids: CASPLVPAGKAYNEQFF. The DNA of the CDR3 is TGTGCAAGTCCTTTAGTGCCAGCGGGAAAGGCCTACAATGAGCAGTTCTTC.

The chain carries TRBV7-9 and TRBJ1-2; unclear D gene. The CDR3 is 13 residues long. V was shortened by 3 bases and J by 2 bases, with 7 bases between the two germline ends. Germline values: CDR1 SEHNR, CDR2 FQNEAQ (reference sequence). The CDR3 loop reads CASSLAKNYGYTF. In nucleotides, the CDR3 is TGTGCCAGCAGCTTGGCCAAAAACTATGGCTACACCTTC. The variable domain in full, with the rest retrieved from reference TRBV7-9 and TRBJ1-2, is DTGVSQNPRHKITKRGQNVTFRCDPISEHNRLYWYRQTLGQGPEFLTYFQNEAQLEKSRLLSDRFSAERPKGSFSTLEIQRTEQGDSAMYLCASSLAKNYGYTFGSGTRLTVV.

This clone was detected only a few times. The chain carries TRBV10-3 and TRBJ1-4; D uncertain. CDR1 is ENHRY and CDR2 is SYGVKD in the germline V gene. With 4 bases removed from V and 7 bases from J, the gap between germline ends came to 16 bases. This CDR3 is built from 15 residues. The CDR3 sequence is CAISGAGGLGEKLFF. The CDR3, as DNA: TGTGCCATCAGTGGTGCCGGAGGGTTGGGTGAAAAACTGTTTTTT.

This chain uses TRBV28 with TRBJ1-2, with TRBD1 identical over 11 bases. The CDR3 has 15 residues. Trimming took 6 bases from V and 5 from J; bases not matched to a gene: 8. CDR1 MDHEN and CDR2 SYDVKM come from the germline V gene. CDR3 amino acids: CASRGQGVFLYGYTF. CDR3 DNA: TGTGCCAGCAGGGGACAGGGGGTATTCTTATATGGCTACACCTTC.

The chain carries TRBV29-1 and TRBJ2-2; no reliable D call. V was trimmed by 7 bases and J by 2 bases, leaving 8 bases between them. CDR1 is SQVTM and CDR2 is ANQGSEA in the germline V gene. The CDR3 consists of 12 residues. DNA of the CDR3: TGCAGCGGCGACTCTAACACCGGGGAGCTGTTTTTT. It yields the protein CSGDSNTGELFF.

This chain joins TRBV19 and TRBJ2-1; unclear D gene. Germline loops: CDR1 LNHDA, CDR2 SQIVND (reference sequence). This CDR3 region has 14 residues. Trimming cost V 6 bases and J 6 bases, with 15 bases left between them. CDR3 loop: CASRPSTFPNEQFF. Written as DNA, the CDR3 is TGTGCCAGTAGACCTAGTACCTTTCCCAATGAGCAGTTCTTC.

This clone has just a few counts. This rearrangement joins TRBV5-4 to TRBJ1-1; D gene unclear. The germline gives CDR1 SGHNT, CDR2 YYREEE (reference sequence). Between the trimmed V and J ends, which lost 0 bases and 5 bases, there was a span of 8 bases. The CDR3 contains 13 residues. In DNA, the CDR3 is TGTGCCAGCAGCTTGGCTGGCAGGACTGAAGCTTTCTTT. It specifies CASSLAGRTEAFF.

The chain couples TRBV6-5 to TRBJ1-4; D is undetermined. This CDR3 comprises 14 residues. V was cut by 6 bases and J by 5 bases, with 13 bases left in between. Germline V gene data show CDR1 as MNHEY and CDR2 as SVGAGI. The CDR3 spells CASSPLWENEKLFF. The CDR3 coding sequence is TGTGCCAGCAGCCCTCTCTGGGAGAATGAAAAACTGTTTTTT.

This clone was seen a handful of times. V usage is TRBV11-3 and J usage is TRBJ1-1, with TRBD1 matching over 9 bases. Per germline, CDR1 SGHNT and CDR2 YENEEA. V shed 5 bases and J 1 base; nucleotides not matched to a gene: 5. This CDR3 is 15 amino acids long. CDR3 amino acids: CASSAGQGQNTEAFF. Here the CDR3 DNA reads TGTGCCAGCAGCGCGGGACAGGGCCAGAACACTGAAGCTTTCTTT.

The CDR3 loop reads CASSVRTGSNEQFF. CDR3 sequence (DNA): TGCGCCAGCAGTGTCCGGACAGGGTCCAATGAGCAGTTCTTC. V is TRBV10-2 and J is TRBJ2-1; 8 bases line up with TRBD1. The V gene's germline CDR1 is WSHSY and CDR2 SAAADI. V lost 4 bases and J lost 6; bases outside the gene matches: 5. This CDR3 has 14 residues.

V gene TRBV7-6 combines with J gene TRBJ1-5, with D hard to call. The V gene lost 1 base and the J gene lost 2 bases, with 9 bases spanning the gap. CDR3 length: 15 residues. Germline V gene lookup returns CDR1 SGHVS and CDR2 FNYEAQ. This CDR3 reads CASSLGGGGNQPQHF. Here the CDR3 DNA reads TGTGCCAGCAGCTTAGGAGGCGGGGGCAATCAGCCCCAGCATTTT. Full variable domain (outside the CDR3, taken from reference TRBV7-6 and TRBJ1-5): GAGVSQSPRYKVTKRGQDVALRCDPISGHVSLYWYRQALGQGPEFLTYFNYEAQQDKSGLPNDRFSAERPEGSISTLTIQRTEQRDSAMYRCASSLGGGGNQPQHFGDGTRLSIL.

This clone was seen a single time. The J gene is TRBJ2-3, the V gene TRBV6-5, with TRBD1 matching over 10 bases. The CDR3 contains 15 residues. CDR1 MNHEY and CDR2 SVGAGI come from the germline V gene. The junction had 6 bases not matched to a gene; V was cut back by 6 bases and J by 3 bases. CDR3 in amino acids: CASRFRDRGTDTQYF. For the CDR3, the DNA is TGTGCCAGCAGGTTCCGGGACAGGGGAACAGATACGCAGTATTTT.

This sequence joins TRBV5-1 and TRBJ2-1; TRBD2 is a possible D gene (6 bases). This CDR3 contains 14 residues. Deletions cut 1 base from V and 7 bases from J, with 12 bases between. Germline lookup yields CDR1 SGHRS and CDR2 YFSETQ. CDR3 DNA: TGCGCCAGCAGCTTGCCTTCTGGGGGGAATGAGCAGTTCTTC. Translated, it gives CASSLPSGGNEQFF.

The rearrangement joins TRBV6-6 to TRBJ1-1; D remains unclear. V was clipped by 6 bases and J by 1 base, with 9 bases between them. This CDR3 spans 13 amino acids. Germline assignment: CDR1 MNHNY and CDR2 SVGAGI (reference sequence). Here the CDR3 reads CASRLGQNTEAFF. The CDR3 bases are TGTGCCAGCAGACTGGGCCAGAACACTGAAGCTTTCTTT.

The J gene is TRBJ2-2, the V gene TRBV30, with D hard to call. This CDR3 is built from 12 residues. From germline, CDR1 is GTSNPN and CDR2 SVGIG (reference sequence). Trimming cost V 0 bases and J 5 bases, with 4 bases left between them. The CDR3 reads CAWSVQTGELFF. CDR3 bases: TGTGCCTGGAGTGTGCAGACCGGGGAGCTGTTTTTT.

This clone has only a few counts. The V gene is TRBV2, the J gene TRBJ2-1; D is perhaps TRBD1 (6 bases). The germline gives CDR1 SNHLY, CDR2 FYNNEI. The CDR3 is 13 residues long. V lost 5 bases to trimming and J lost 5 bases, with 10 bases between them. The CDR3, as DNA: TGTGCCAGCAGTATAGACAGGCACAATGAGCAGTTCTTC. As protein: CASSIDRHNEQFF.

The chain employs TRBV2 and TRBJ2-5, with 8 bases matching TRBD2. Germline V gene data show CDR1 as SNHLY and CDR2 as FYNNEI. The J segment lost 5 bases and the V segment lost 5 bases, leaving 10 bases of the junction unmatched. CDR3 size: 15 residues. CDR3 coding DNA: TGTGCCAGCAGTTCCCAAGCGGGAGTTGCGGAGACCCAGTACTTC. Protein: CASSSQAGVAETQYF.

The CDR3 protein is CASSSVGQGYEQYF. The CDR3 DNA sequence: TGTGCCAGCAGTTCCGTGGGACAGGGGTACGAGCAGTACTTC. The chain employs TRBV6-5 and TRBJ2-7, with 10 bases that match TRBD1. V dropped 4 bases and J dropped 4; count of bases not matched to a gene: 4. The length of the CDR3 is 14 residues. Germline CDR1 MNHEY, CDR2 SVGAGI.

The J gene is TRBJ2-2, the V gene TRBV25-1; D is possibly TRBD1 (5 bases). CDR3 length: 13 residues. Germline V lookup: CDR1 MGHDK, CDR2 SYGVNS. Trimming stripped 8 bases from V and 1 base from J, with 8 bases between. CDR3 bases: TGTGCCAGCGCCACAGGGAACACCGGGGAGCTGTTTTTT. Protein: CASATGNTGELFF. Variable domain in full (rest from reference TRBV25-1 and TRBJ2-2): EADIYQTPRYLVIGTGKKITLECSQTMGHDKMYWYQQDPGMELHLIHYSYGVNSTEKGDLSSESTVSRIRTEHFPLTLESARPSHTSQYLCASATGNTGELFFGEGSRLTVL.